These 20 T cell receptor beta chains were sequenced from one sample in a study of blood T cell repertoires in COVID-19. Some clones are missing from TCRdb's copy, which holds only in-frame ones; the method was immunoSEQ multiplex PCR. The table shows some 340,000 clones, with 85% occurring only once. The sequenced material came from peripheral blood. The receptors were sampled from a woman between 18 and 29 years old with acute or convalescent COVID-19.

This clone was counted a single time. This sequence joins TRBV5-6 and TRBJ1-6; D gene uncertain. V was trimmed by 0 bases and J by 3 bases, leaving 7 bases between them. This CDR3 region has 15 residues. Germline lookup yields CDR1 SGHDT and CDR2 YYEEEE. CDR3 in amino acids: CASSLGRGYNSPLHF. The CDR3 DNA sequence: TGTGCCAGCAGCTTGGGCCGGGGCTATAATTCACCCCTCCACTTT.

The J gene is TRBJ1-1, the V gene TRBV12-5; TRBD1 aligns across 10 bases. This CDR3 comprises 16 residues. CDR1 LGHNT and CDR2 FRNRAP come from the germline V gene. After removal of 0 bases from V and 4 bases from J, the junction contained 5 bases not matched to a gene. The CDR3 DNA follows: TGTGCTAGTGGTTTGGTACTAGGGGACAGGGGCACTGAAGCTTTCTTT. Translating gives CASGLVLGDRGTEAFF.

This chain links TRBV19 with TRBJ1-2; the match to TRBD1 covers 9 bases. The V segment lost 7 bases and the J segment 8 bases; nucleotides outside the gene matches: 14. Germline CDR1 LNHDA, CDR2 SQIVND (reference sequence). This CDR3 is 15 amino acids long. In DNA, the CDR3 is TGTGCCAGTACCGGGACAGGGTACTTCGCCGACGGCTACACCTTC. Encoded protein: CASTGTGYFADGYTF.

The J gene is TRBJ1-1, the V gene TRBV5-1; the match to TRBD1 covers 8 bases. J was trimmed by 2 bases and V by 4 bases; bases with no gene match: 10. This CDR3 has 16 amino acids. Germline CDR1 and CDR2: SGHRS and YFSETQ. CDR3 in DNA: TGCGCCAGCAGCGCGCCCGACAGGGGACCAAACACTGAAGCTTTCTTT. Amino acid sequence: CASSAPDRGPNTEAFF.

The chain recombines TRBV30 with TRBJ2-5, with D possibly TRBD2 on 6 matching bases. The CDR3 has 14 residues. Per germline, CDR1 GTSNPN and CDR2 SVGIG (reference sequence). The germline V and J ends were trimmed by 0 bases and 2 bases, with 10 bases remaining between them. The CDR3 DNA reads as TGTGCCTGGAGTGTCGGGGGTACACAAGAGACCCAGTACTTC. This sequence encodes CAWSVGGTQETQYF. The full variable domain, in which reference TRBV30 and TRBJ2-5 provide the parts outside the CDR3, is SQTIHQWPATLVQPVGSPLSLECTVEGTSNPNLYWYRQAAGRGLQLLFYSVGIGQISSEVPQNLSASRPQDRQFILSSKKLLLSDSGFYLCAWSVGGTQETQYFGPGTRLLVL.

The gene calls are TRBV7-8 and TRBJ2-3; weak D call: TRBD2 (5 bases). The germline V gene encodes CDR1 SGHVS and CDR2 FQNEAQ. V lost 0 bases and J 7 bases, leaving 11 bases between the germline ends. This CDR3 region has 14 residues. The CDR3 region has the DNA TGTGCCAGCAGCTTAGCCGGGATGTCAAATACGCAGTATTTT. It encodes CASSLAGMSNTQYF.

CDR3 loop: CASSLGAPGGTDTQYF. The CDR3 region has the DNA TGCGCCAGCAGCTTAGGGGCACCGGGGGGCACAGATACGCAGTATTTT. The chain is built from TRBV5-1 and TRBJ2-3, with TRBD2 as a possible D gene (6 bases). There are 16 residues in the CDR3. Germline V gene lookup returns CDR1 SGHRS and CDR2 YFSETQ. Trimming shortened V by 2 bases and J by 1 base, and 14 bases separated the two germline ends.

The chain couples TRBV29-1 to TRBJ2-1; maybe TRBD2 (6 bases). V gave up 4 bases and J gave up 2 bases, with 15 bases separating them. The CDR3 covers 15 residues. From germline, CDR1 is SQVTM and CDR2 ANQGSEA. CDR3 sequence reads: CSVGGGRGTYNEQFF. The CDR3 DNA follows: TGCAGCGTTGGTGGAGGTCGGGGGACCTACAATGAGCAGTTCTTC.

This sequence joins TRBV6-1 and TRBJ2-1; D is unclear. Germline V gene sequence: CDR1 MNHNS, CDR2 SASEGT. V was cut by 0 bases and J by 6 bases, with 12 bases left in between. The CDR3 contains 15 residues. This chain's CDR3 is CASSEALLVINEQFF. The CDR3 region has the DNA TGTGCCAGCAGTGAAGCTTTACTGGTTATCAATGAGCAGTTCTTC.

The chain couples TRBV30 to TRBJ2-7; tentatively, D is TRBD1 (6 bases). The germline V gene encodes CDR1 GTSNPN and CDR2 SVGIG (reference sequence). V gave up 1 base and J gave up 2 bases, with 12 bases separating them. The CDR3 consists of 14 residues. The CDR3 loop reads CAWSGYKGAYEQYF. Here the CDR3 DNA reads TGTGCCTGGAGTGGATACAAGGGGGCCTACGAGCAGTACTTC.

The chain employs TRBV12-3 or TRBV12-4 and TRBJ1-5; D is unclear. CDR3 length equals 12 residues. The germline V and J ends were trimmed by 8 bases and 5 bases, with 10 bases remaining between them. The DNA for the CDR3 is TGTGCCAGCGAACGGGTGGATCAGCCCCAGCATTTT. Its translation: CASERVDQPQHF.

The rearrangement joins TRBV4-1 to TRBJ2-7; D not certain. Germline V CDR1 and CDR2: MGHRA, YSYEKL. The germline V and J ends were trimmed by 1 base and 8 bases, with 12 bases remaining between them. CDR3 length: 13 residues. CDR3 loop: CASSQVFGEKQYF. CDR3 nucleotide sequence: TGCGCCAGCAGCCAAGTCTTTGGAGAAAAGCAGTACTTC.

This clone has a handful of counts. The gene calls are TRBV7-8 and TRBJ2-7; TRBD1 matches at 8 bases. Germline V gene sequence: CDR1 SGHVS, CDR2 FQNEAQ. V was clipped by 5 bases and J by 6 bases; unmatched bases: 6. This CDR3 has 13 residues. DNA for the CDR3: TGTGCCAGCAGCCTTGACAGGGGAGGCGAGCAGTACTTC. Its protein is CASSLDRGGEQYF.

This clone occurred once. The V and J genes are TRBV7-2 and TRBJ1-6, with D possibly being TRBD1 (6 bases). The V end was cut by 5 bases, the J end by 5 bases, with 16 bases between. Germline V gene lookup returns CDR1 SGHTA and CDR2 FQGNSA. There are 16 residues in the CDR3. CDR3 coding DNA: TGTGCCAGCAGCGCAGTCCAGGGGACCCATAATTCACCCCTCCACTTT. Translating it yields CASSAVQGTHNSPLHF.

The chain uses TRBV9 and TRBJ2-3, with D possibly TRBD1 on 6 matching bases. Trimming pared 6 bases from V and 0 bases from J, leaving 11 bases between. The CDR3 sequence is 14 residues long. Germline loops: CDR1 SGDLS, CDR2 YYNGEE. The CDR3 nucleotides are TGTGCCAGCAACGGACAGATTAGCACAGATACGCAGTATTTT. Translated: CASNGQISTDTQYF.

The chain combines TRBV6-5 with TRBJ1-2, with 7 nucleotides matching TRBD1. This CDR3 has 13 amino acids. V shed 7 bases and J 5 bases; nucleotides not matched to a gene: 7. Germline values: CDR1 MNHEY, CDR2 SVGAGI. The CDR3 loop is CASTTGTAYGYTF. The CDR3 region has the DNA TGTGCCAGCACCACCGGGACAGCGTATGGCTACACCTTC.

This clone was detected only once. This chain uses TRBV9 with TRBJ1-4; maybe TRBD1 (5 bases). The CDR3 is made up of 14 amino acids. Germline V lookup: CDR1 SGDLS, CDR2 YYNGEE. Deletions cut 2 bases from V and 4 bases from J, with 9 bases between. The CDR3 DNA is TGTGCCAGCAGCGTTGGCGGGGGTAATGAAAAACTGTTTTTT. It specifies CASSVGGGNEKLFF.

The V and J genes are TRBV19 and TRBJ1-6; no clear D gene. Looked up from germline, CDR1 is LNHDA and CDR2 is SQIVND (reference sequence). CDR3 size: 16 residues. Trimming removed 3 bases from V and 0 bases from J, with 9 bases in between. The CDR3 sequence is CASSILPSSYNSPLHF. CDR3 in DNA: TGTGCCAGTAGTATCTTACCCAGCTCCTATAATTCACCCCTCCACTTT. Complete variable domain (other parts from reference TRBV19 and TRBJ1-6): DGGITQSPKYLFRKEGQNVTLSCEQNLNHDAMYWYRQDPGQGLRLIYYSQIVNDFQKGDIAEGYSVSREKKESFPLTVTSAQKNPTAFYLCASSILPSSYNSPLHFGNGTRLTVT.

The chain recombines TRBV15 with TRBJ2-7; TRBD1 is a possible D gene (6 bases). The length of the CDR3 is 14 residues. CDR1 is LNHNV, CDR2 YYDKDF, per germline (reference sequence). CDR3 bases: TGTGCTACCGCCAGGGCAGGGGAAACCTACGAGCAGTACTTC. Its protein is CATARAGETYEQYF.

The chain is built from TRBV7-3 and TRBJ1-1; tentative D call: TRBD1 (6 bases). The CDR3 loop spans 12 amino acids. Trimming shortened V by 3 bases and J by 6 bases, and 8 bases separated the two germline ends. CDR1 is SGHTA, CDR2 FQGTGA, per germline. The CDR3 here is CASSFGTSEAFF. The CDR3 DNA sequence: TGTGCCAGCAGCTTCGGGACATCTGAAGCTTTCTTT. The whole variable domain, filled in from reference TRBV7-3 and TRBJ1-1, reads GAGVSQTPSNKVTEKGKYVELRCDPISGHTALYWYRQSLGQGPEFLIYFQGTGAADDSGLPNDRFFAVRPEGSVSTLKIQRTERGDSAVYLCASSFGTSEAFFGQGTRLTVV.